This T cell receptor (beta chain) derives from a study of T-cell memory formation after mild COVID-19. Across the study: Clustering of TCRs was largely donor specific. Study results and limitations: Pre-infection memory held some responding clones, suggesting pre-existing cross-reactive T cells responded.

V was clipped by 0 bases and J by 3 bases; unmatched bases: 3. This CDR3 contains 15 residues. Germline V lookup: CDR1 LGHNA, CDR2 YSLEER. TCR alpha and TCR beta cDNA libraries with sample barcodes and UMIs came from 5'RACE using constant-segment primers. Each CDR3 protein gets one entry after TCRdb re-called the 5' RACE reads with MiXCR. The sample holds 580,000 or so distinct CDR3 sequences; 15% to 20% are singletons and the top ten take just over 8%. With respect to this clonotype: The antigen is undetermined.

This sequence originates from an adult woman who had mild COVID-19 (a few samples of this study predate the infection). Cell type and time point are not known. The sample consisted of PBMCs or a T cell subset sorted from them (not recorded which). This chain joins TRBV4-3 and TRBJ2-7, with 9 bases lining up with TRBD1. The CDR3 nucleotides read TGCGCCAGCAGCCAAGATCGGGACAGGGACTACGAGCAGTACTTC. Translating gives CASSQDRDRDYEQYF.